The next 2 T cell receptor beta chains were all read from a single sample in a study of vaccination effects on CD4 cells after COVID-19. Within the ViraFEST assay, antigen-specific CD4+ T cells underwent expansion with viral peptide pools prior to sequencing. Cells that had been cultured for 10 days were the source of isolated CD4+ T cells. PCR showed that the person got SARS-CoV-2 infection at some point between March and December 2020. For these receptors, no antigen is known. The repertoire was sequenced with immunoSEQ multiplex PCR; TCRdb's copy has only in-frame clones and lacks some. The sample has 30,000 to 45,000 clones, approximately 78% seen once. The sequencing used CD4+ T cells from PBMCs cultured with HCoV-NL63 spike peptides, collected before COVID-19 vaccination. These receptors were collected from a human donor who had a prior SARS-CoV-2 infection.

The chain employs TRBV18 and TRBJ1-1; 9 nucleotides agree with TRBD1. V shed 3 bases, J shed 8 bases, and the junction held 4 bases outside the gene matches. Germline-derived CDR1 and CDR2 are KGHSH and LQKENI. The CDR3 covers 13 residues. CDR3 DNA sequence: TGTGCCAGCTCACCCGGGACAGGGATCGAAGCTTTCTTT. Translation gives CASSPGTGIEAFF. Together with reference TRBV18 and TRBJ1-1, the CDR3 gives the full variable domain: NAGVMQNPRHLVRRRGQEARLRCSPMKGHSHVYWYRQLPEEGLKFMVYLQKENIIDESGMPKERFSAEFPKEGPSILRIQQVVRGDSAAYFCASSPGTGIEAFFGQGTRLTVV.

This clone was found a few times. The rearrangement joins TRBV6-6 to TRBJ2-5; 13 bases map to TRBD2. The CDR3 contains 17 residues. Germline V lookup: CDR1 MNHNY, CDR2 SVGAGI (reference sequence). V trimming: 5 bases; J trimming: 3 bases; junction bases outside the gene matches: 9. CDR3 sequence (DNA): TGTGCCAGCAGTCGACTAGCGGGAGGAATAGTAGAAGAGACCCAGTACTTC. Its translation: CASSRLAGGIVEETQYF.